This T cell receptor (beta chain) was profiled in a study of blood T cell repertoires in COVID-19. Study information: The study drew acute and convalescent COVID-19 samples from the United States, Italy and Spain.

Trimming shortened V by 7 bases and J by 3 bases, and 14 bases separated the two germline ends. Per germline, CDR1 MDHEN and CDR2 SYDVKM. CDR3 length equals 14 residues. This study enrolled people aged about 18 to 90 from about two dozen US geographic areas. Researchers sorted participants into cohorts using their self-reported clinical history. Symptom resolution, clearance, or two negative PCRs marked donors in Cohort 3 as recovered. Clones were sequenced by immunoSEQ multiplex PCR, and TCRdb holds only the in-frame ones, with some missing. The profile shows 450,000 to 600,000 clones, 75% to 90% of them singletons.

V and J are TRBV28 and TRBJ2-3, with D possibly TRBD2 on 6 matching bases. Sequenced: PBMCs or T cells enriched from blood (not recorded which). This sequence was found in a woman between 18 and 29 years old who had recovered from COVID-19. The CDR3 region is CASTSTGETDTQYF. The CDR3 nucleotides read TGTGCCAGCACCAGCACGGGGGAGACAGATACGCAGTATTTT.